What follows describes a single T cell receptor beta chain. What it binds is unknown. PCR employed 60 Vbeta and 13 Jbeta primers. Produced via immunoSEQ multiplex PCR; TCRdb's table is partial and in-frame only. The data hold about 130,000 clones, with 70% to 85% observed a single time. This specimen belongs to a study of cytomegalovirus exposure and HLA in healthy donors. The ends lost 6 bases at V and 0 bases at J; junction bases unmatched: 3. CDR1 and CDR2 from the germline V gene are MDHEN and SYDVKM. The CDR3 contains 14 residues. At sampling all donors were nominally healthy, likely with unrecorded immune exposures. Study-level points and caveats: Most likely, a cluster of highly shared sequence variants arose as a sequencing artifact. In the analysis, some V segments, TRBV6-2 and TRBV6-3 included, were excluded as indistinguishable. In a later analysis, 17,000 or so TCR beta sequences were associated with HLA alleles at 0.05 false discovery rate.

Sequenced material: PBMCs. The chain joins TRBV28 to TRBJ2-7, with 9 positions matching TRBD2. The receptor comes from a male donor in good health and CMV-seropositive. The CDR3 region is CASRAGGSSYEQYF. The DNA of the CDR3 is TGTGCCAGCAGGGCGGGGGGGAGCTCCTACGAGCAGTACTTC.